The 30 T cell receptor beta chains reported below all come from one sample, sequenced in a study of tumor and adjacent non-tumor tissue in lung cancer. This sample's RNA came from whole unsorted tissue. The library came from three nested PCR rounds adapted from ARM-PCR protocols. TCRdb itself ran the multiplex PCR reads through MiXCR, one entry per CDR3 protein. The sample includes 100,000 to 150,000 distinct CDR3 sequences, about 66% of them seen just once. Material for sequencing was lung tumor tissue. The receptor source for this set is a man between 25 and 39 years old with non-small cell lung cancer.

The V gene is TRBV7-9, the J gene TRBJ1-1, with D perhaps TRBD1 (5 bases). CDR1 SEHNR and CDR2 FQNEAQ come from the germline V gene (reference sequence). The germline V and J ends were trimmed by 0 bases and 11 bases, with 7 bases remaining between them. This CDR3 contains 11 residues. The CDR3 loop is CASSLATEAFF. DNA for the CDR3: TGTGCCAGCAGCTTAGCGACAGAGGCTTTCTTT.

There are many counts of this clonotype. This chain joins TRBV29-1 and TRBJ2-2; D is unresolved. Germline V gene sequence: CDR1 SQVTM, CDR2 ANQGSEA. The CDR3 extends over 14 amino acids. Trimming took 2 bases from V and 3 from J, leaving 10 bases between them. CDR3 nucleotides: TGCAGCGTTGAAAGAAACGCTCACACCGGGGAGCTGTTTTTT. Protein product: CSVERNAHTGELFF.

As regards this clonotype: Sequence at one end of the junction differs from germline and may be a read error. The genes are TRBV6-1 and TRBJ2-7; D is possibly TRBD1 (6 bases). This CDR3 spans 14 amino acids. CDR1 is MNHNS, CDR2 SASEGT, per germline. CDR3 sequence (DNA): TGTTCCAGCGGACCGGGACACCGGTCCTATGAGCAGTACTTC. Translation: CSSGPGHRSYEQYF.

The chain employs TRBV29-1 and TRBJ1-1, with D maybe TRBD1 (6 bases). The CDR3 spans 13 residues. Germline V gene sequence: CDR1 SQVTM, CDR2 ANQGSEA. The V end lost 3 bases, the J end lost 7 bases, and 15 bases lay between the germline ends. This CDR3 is CSVDAVVDSEAFF. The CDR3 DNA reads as TGCAGCGTTGATGCAGTGGTGGACAGTGAAGCTTTCTTT.

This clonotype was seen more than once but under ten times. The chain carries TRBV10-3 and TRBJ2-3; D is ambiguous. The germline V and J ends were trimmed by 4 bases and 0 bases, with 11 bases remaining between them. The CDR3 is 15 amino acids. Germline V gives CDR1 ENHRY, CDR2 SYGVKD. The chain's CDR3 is CAISGGSPSTDTQYF. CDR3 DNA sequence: TGTGCCATCAGTGGGGGTAGCCCAAGCACAGATACGCAGTATTTT.

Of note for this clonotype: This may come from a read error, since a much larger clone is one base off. The CDR3 reads CASKIGWYSPLHF. The CDR3 nucleotides are TGTGCCAGCAAGATAGGGTGGTATTCACCCCTCCACTTT. The chain is built from TRBV12-3 or TRBV12-4 and TRBJ1-6; D not certain. This CDR3 contains 13 residues. V dropped 7 bases and J dropped 8 bases, with 12 bases sitting between them.

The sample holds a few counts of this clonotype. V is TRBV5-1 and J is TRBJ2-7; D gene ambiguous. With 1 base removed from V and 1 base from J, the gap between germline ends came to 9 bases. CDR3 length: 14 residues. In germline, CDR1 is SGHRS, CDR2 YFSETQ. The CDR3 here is CASSLSRLSYEQYF. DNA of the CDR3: TGCGCCAGCAGCTTGAGTCGGCTATCCTACGAGCAGTACTTC.

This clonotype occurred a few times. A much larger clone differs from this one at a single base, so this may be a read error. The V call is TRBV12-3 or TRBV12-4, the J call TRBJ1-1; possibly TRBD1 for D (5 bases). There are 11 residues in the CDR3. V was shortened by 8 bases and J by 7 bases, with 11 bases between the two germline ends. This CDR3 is CASDLGDEAFF. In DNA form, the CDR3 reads TGTGCCAGCGACTTGGGGGATGAAGCTTTCTTT.

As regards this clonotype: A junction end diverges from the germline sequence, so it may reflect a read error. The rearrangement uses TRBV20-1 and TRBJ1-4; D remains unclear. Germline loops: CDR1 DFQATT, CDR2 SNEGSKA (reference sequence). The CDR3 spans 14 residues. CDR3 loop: CNARETRRREKLFF. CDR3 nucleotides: TGCAATGCTAGAGAGACGAGGAGGCGTGAAAAACTGTTTTTT.

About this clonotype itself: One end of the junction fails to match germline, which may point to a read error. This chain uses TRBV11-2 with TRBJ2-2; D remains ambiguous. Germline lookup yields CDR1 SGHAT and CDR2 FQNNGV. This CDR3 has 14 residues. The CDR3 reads CASSPIRLGGELFF. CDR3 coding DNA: TGCGCCAGCAGCCCCATCCGGCTCGGGGGGGAGCTGTTTTTT.

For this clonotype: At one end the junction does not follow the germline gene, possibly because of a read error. CDR3: CAGSITSREENEQFF. The CDR3 DNA follows: TGTGCCGGCAGCATAACTAGCCGGGAGGAGAACGAGCAGTTCTTC. This sequence joins TRBV4-2 and TRBJ2-1, with 7 bases aligning to TRBD2. CDR1 LGHNA and CDR2 YNFKEQ come from the germline V gene. The length of the CDR3 is 15 residues.

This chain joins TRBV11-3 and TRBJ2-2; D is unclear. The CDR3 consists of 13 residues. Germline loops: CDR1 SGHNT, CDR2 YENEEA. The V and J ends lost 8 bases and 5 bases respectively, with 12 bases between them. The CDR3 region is CASRQDATGELFF. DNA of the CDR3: TGTGCCAGCCGACAAGACGCGACCGGGGAGCTGTTTTTT. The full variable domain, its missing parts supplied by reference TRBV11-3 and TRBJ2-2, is EAGVVQSPRYKIIEKKQPVAFWCNPISGHNTLYWYLQNLGQGPELLIRYENEEAVDDSQLPKDRFSAERLKGVDSTLKIQPAELGDSAVYLCASRQDATGELFFGEGSRLTVL.

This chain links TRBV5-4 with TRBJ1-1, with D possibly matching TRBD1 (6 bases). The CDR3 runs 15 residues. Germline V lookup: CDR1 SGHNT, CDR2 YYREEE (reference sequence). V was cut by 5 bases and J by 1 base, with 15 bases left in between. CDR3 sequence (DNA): TGTGCCAGCAGTTCCGAGGGGGGATGGAACACTGAAGCTTTCTTT. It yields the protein CASSSEGGWNTEAFF.

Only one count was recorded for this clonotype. The CDR3 loop reads CASRFTGGMGDTQYF. In nucleotides, the CDR3 is TGTGCCAGCAGATTTACAGGGGGCATGGGAGATACGCAGTATTTT. This chain uses TRBV5-6 with TRBJ2-3; 9 nucleotides match TRBD1. The length of the CDR3 is 15 residues. Germline V gene data show CDR1 as SGHDT and CDR2 as YYEEEE. The V gene end was trimmed by 5 bases and the J gene end by 5 bases; junction bases not matched to a gene: 9.

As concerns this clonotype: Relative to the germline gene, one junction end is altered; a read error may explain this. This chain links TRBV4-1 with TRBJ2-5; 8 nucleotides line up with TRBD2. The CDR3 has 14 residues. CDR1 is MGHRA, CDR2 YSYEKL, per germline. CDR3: CASRPGGNQETEYF. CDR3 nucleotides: TGCGCCAGCAGACCGGGGGGGAACCAAGAGACCGAGTACTTC.

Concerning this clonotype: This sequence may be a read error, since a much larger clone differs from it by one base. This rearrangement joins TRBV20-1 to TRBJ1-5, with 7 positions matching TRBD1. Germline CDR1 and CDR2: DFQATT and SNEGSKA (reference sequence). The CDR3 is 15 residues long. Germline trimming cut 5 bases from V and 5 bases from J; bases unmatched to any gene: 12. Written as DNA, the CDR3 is TGCAGTGCTGAACAGGGGAACATGATCCATCAGCCCCAGCATTTT. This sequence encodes CSAEQGNMIHQPQHF.

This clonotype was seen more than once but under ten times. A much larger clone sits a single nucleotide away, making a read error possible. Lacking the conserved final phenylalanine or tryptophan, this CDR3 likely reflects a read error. CDR3 nucleotide sequence: TGCAGGGGCGTGGGGGGCACTGAAGCTTTCTTA. This encodes CRGVGGTEAFL. The chain couples TRBV20-1 to TRBJ1-1; tentatively, D is TRBD1 (5 bases). Germline CDR1 is DFQATT and CDR2 is SNEGSKA (reference sequence). The CDR3 contains 11 residues.

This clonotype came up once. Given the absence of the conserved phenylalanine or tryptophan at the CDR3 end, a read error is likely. The CDR3 protein is CASSLRQSTDTQYY. DNA for the CDR3: TGTGCTAGCAGTTTAAGACAGAGCACAGATACGCAGTATTAT. The genes are TRBV12-3 or TRBV12-4 and TRBJ2-3; D is possibly TRBD1 (5 bases). This CDR3 contains 14 residues.

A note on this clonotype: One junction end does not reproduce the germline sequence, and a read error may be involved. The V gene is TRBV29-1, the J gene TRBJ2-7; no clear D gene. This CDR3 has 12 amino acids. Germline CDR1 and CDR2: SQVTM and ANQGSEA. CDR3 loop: CRVGSNSYEQYF. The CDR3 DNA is TGCAGGGTTGGATCAAACTCCTACGAGCAGTACTTC.

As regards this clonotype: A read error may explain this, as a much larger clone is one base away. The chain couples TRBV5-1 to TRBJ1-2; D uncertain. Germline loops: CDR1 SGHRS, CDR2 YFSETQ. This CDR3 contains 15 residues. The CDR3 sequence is CASSPVGLTNYAYTF. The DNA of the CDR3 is TGCGCCAGCAGCCCCGTTGGACTGACTAACTATGCCTACACCTTC. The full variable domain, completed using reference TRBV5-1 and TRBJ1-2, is KAGVTQTPRYLIKTRGQQVTLSCSPISGHRSVSWYQQTPGQGLQFLFEYFSETQRNKGNFPGRFSGRQFSNSRSEMNVSTLELGDSALYLCASSPVGLTNYAYTFGSGTRLTVV.

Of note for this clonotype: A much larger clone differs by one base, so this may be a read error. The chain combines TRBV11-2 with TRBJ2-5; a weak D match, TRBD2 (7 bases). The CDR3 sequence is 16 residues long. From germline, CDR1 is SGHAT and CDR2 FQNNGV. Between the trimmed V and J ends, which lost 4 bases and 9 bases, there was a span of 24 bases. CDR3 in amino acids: CASSSQLVGGPKAQYF. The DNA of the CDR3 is TGTGCCAGCAGCTCTCAACTAGTGGGGGGGCCGAAGGCCCAGTACTTC.

CDR3 coding DNA: TGTGCCAGCAGTCCTGACGGGGGACCGGGCAATCAGCCCCAGCATTTT. As protein: CASSPDGGPGNQPQHF. This sequence joins TRBV28 and TRBJ1-5, with D possibly being TRBD1 (5 bases). V lost 5 bases, J lost 2 bases, and 16 bases lay in between. Germline V CDR1 and CDR2: MDHEN, SYDVKM. The CDR3 extends over 16 amino acids.

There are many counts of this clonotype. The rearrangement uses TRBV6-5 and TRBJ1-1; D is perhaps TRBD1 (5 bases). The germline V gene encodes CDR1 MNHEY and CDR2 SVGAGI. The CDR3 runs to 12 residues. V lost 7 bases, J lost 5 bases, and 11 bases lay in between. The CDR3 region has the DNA TGTGCCAGCACCACGTGGGGGACTGAAGCTTTCTTT. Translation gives CASTTWGTEAFF.

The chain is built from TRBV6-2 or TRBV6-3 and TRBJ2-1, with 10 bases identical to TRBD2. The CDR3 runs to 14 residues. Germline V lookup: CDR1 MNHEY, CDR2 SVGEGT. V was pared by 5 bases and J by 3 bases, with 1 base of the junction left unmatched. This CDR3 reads CASSSGGDYNEQFF. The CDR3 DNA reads TGTGCCAGCAGTAGCGGGGGGGACTACAATGAGCAGTTCTTC.

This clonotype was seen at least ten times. The CDR3 loop is CASSTDVNTEAFF. CDR3 nucleotide sequence: TGTGCCAGCAGTACGGACGTGAACACTGAAGCTTTCTTT. The chain combines TRBV6-5 with TRBJ1-1; no reliable D call. Germline CDR1 reads MNHEY; CDR2 reads SVGAGI. The ends were cut back, 5 bases at V and 0 bases at J, with 7 bases in the middle. The CDR3 runs 13 residues.

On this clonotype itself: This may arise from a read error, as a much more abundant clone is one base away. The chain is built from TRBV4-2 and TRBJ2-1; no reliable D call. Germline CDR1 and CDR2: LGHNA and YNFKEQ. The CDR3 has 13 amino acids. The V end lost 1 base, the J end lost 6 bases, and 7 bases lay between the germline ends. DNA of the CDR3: TGTGCCAGCAGCCAAGTTGTAGTCAATGAGCAGTTCTTC. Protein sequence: CASSQVVVNEQFF.

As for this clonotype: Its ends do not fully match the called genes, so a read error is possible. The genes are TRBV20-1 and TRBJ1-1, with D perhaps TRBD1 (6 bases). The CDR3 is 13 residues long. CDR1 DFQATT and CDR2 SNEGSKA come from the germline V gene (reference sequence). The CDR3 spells CSAVMGRGTETFF. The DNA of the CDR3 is TGCAGTGCCGTTATGGGGAGGGGGACTGAAACTTTCTTT.

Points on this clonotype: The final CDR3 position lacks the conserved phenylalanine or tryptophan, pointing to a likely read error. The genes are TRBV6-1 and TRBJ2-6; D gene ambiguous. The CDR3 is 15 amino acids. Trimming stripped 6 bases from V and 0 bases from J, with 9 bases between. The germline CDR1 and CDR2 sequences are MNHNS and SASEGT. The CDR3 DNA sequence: TGTGCCAGCAGCGCCGACATCTCTGGGGCCAACGTCCTGACTCTC. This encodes CASSADISGANVLTL.

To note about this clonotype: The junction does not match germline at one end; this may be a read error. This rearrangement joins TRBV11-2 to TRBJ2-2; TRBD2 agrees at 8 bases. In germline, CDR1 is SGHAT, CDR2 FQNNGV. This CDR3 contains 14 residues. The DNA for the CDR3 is TGTGTCAGCAGTCCCACCTGGCTCGGGGGGGAACTGTTTTTC. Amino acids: CVSSPTWLGGELFF.

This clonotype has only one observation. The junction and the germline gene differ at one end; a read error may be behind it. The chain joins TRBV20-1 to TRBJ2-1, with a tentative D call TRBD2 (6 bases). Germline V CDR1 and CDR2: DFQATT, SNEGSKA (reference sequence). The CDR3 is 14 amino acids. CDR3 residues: CSARDLGGYNERFF. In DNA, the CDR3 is TGCAGTGCTAGAGATCTGGGGGGTTACAATGAGCGGTTCTTC.